This T cell receptor beta chain stems from a study of T cell responses to AZD1222 COVID-19 vaccine. In the case of this clone: Its target is unknown.

Some clones are missing from TCRdb's copy, which holds only in-frame ones; the method was immunoSEQ multiplex PCR. The sample lists around 110,000 clones; approximately 86% were seen once. V gave up 3 bases and J gave up 6 bases, with 11 bases separating them. Germline V gene data show CDR1 as MGHDK and CDR2 as SYGVNS. The CDR3 length is 14 residues. Whole-study results and caveats: Repertoire samples came only from after the peak T cell response.

Sample: peripheral blood, taken on day 0 of AZD1222 vaccination. The chain has TRBV25-1 and TRBJ2-2; D might be TRBD2 (6 bases). The receptor's source is an adult in good health. The CDR3, as DNA: TGTGCCAGCAGTGAGCTGGAGGGCCCCGGGGAGCTGTTTTTT. This gives the protein CASSELEGPGELFF.